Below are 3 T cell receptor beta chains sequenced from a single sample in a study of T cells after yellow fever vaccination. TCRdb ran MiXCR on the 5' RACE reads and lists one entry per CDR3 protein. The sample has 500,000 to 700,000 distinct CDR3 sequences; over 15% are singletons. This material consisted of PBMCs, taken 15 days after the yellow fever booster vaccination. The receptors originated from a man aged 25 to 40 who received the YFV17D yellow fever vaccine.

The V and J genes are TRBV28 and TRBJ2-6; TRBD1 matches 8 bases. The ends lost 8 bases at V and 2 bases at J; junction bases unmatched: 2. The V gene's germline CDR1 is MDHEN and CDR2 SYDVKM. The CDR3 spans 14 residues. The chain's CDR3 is CASETGAGANVLTF. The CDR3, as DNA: TGTGCCAGCGAGACAGGGGCTGGGGCCAACGTCCTGACTTTC.

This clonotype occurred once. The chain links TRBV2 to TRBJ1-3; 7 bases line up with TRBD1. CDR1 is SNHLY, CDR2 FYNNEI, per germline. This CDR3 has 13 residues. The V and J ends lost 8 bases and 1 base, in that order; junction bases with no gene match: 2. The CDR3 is CASYRGSGNTIYF. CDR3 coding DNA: TGTGCCAGCTACAGGGGATCTGGAAACACCATATATTTT.

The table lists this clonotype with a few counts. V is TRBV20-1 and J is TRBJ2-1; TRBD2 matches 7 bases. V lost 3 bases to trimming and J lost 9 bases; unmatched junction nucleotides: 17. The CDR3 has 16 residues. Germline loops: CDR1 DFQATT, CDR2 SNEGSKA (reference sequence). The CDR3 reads CSASALERPWGGEQFF. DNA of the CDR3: TGCAGTGCTAGTGCCCTCGAGCGACCCTGGGGGGGTGAGCAGTTCTTC.